The clone carrying this TCR beta chain was counted a few times. The antigen remains undetermined. The treatment is: roughly 11-day PBMC culture with coronavirus spike peptide pools or control peptides (ViraFEST assay). Trimming took 0 bases from V and 2 from J, leaving 11 bases between them. The CDR3 runs 15 residues. Germline lookup yields CDR1 DFQATT and CDR2 SNEGSKA (reference sequence). Sequenced with the Oncomine TCR Beta short-read assay was DNA taken from cultured CD4+ T cells. TCRdb ran MiXCR on the PCR reads and lists one entry per CDR3 protein. The profile shows fewer than 11,000 distinct CDR3 sequences, approximately 60% of them singletons. This sample is part of a study of vaccination and CD4 T cells after COVID-19. Turning to the study itself: Post-vaccine sampling followed dose two by a median about 69 days (range 14 to 241).

J is TRBJ1-5 and V is TRBV20-1; TRBD1 might be the D (5 bases). Source material: CD4+ T cells from blood, cultured in vitro. The source of this sequence is a human donor who had recovered from COVID-19. The CDR3 loop reads CSARDPQGGNQPQHF. Here the CDR3 DNA reads TGCAGTGCTAGAGATCCCCAAGGGGGCAATCAGCCCCAGCATTTT.